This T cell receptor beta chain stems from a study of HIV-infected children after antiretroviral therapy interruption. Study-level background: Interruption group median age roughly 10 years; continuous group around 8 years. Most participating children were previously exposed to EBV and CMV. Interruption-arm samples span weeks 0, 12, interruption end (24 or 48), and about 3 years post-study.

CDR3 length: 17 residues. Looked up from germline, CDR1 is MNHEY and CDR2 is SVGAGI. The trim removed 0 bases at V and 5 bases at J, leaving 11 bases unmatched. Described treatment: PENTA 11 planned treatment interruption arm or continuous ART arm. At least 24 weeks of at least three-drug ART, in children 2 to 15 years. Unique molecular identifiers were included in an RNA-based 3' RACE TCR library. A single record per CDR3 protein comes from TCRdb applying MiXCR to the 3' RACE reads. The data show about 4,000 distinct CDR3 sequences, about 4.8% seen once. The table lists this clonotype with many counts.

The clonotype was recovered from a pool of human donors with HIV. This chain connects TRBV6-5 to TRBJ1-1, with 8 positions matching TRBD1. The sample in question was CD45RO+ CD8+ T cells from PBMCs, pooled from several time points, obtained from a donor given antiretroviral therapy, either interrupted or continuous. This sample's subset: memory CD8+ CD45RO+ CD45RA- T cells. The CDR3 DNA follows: TGTGCCAGCAGTTACTCGCTCGGAGCAGGGGGCAGGACTGAAGCTTTCTTT. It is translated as CASSYSLGAGGRTEAFF.